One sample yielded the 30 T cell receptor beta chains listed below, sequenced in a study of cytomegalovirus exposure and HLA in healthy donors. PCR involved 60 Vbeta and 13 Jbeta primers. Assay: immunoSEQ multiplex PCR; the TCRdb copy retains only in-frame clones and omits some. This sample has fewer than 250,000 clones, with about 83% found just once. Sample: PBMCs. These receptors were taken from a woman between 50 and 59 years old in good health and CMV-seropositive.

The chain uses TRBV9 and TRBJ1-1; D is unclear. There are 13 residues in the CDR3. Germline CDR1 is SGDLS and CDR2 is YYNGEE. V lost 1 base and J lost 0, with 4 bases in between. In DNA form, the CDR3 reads TGTGCCAGCAGCGTATACATGAACACTGAAGCTTTCTTT. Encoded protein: CASSVYMNTEAFF. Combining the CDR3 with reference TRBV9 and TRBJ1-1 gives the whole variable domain DSGVTQTPKHLITATGQRVTLRCSPRSGDLSVYWYQQSLDQGLQFLIQYYNGEERAKGNILERFSAQQFPDLHSELNLSSLELGDSALYFCASSVYMNTEAFFGQGTRLTVV.

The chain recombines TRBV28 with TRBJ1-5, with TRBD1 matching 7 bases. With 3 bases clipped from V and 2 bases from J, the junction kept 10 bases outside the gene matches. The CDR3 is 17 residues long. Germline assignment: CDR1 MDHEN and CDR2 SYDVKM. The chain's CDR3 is CASSFSQGEGGNQPQHF. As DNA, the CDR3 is TGTGCCAGCAGTTTTTCCCAGGGGGAAGGGGGCAATCAGCCCCAGCATTTT.

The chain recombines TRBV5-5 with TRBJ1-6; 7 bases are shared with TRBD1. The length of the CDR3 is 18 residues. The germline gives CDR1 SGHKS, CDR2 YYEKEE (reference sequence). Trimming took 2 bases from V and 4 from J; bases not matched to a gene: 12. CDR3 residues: CASSFDRAFSVYNSPLHF. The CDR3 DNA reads TGTGCCAGCAGCTTTGACAGGGCCTTTTCTGTTTATAATTCACCCCTCCACTTT.

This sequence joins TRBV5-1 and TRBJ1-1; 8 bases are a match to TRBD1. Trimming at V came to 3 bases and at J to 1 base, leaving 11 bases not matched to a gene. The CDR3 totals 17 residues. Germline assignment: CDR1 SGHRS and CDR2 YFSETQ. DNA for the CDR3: TGCGCCAGCAGCTGGGGACGTCCCGGGACAGGGAACACTGAAGCTTTCTTT. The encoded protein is CASSWGRPGTGNTEAFF.

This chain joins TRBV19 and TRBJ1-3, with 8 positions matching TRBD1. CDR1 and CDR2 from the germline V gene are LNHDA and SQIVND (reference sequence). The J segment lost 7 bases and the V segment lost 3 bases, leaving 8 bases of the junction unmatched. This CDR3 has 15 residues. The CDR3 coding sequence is TGTGCCAGTAGTATTATGGCCACAGGGGGGAACACCATATATTTT. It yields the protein CASSIMATGGNTIYF.

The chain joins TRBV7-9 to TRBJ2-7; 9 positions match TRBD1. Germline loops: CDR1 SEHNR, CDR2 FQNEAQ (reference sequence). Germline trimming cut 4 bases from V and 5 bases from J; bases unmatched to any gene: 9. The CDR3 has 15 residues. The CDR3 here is CASSSRGQGLDEQYF. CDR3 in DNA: TGTGCCAGCAGCTCGCGGGGACAGGGATTAGACGAGCAGTACTTC.

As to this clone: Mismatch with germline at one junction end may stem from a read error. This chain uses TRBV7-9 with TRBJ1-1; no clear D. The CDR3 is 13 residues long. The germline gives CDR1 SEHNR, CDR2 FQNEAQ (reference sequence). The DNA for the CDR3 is TGTTCCAGCAGCTTAACAGCCAGGACTGAAGCTTTCTTT. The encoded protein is CSSSLTARTEAFF.

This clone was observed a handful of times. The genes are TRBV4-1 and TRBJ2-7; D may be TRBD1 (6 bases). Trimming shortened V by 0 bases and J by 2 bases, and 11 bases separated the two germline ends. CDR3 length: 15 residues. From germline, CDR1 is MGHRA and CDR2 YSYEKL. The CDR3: CASSQDHRATYEQYF. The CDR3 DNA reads TGCGCCAGCAGCCAAGATCACAGGGCCACCTACGAGCAGTACTTC.

The CDR3 loop reads CASSYGQGRGNTEAFF. DNA for the CDR3: TGTGCCAGCAGTTACGGTCAGGGCAGGGGGAACACTGAAGCTTTCTTT. J is TRBJ1-1 and V is TRBV6-6, with a possible D match to TRBD1 (6 bases). Trimming stripped 2 bases from V and 1 base from J, with 14 bases between. This CDR3 comprises 16 residues. Looked up from germline, CDR1 is MNHNY and CDR2 is SVGAGI (reference sequence).

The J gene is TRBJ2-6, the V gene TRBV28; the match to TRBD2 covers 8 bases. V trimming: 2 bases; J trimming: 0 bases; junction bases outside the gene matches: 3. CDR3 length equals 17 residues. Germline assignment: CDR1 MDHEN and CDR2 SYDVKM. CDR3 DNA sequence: TGTGCCAGCAGTTTAGCGGGGGGCCCCTCTGGGGCCAACGTCCTGACTTTC. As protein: CASSLAGGPSGANVLTF.

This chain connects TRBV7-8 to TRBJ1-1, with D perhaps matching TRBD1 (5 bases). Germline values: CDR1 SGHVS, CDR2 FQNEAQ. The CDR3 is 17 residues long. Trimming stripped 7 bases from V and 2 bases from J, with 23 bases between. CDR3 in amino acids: CASTTDLPGTQNTEAFF. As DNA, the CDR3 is TGTGCCAGCACCACCGACTTACCCGGGACTCAAAACACTGAAGCTTTCTTT.

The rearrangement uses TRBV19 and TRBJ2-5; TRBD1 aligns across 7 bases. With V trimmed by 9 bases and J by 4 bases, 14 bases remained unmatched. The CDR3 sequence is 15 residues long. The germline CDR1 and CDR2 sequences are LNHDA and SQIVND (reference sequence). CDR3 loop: CASESTGYGRETQYF. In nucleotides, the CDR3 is TGTGCCAGCGAGTCGACAGGGTATGGGAGAGAGACCCAGTACTTC.

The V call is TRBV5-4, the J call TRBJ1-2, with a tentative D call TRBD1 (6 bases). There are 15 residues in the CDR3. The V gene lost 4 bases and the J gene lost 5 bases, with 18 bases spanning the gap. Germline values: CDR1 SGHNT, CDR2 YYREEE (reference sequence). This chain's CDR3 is CASSLKTGTPYGYTF. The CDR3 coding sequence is TGTGCCAGCAGCCTAAAGACCGGGACACCTTATGGCTACACCTTC. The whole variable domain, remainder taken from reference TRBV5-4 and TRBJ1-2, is ETGVTQSPTHLIKTRGQQVTLRCSSQSGHNTVSWYQQALGQGPQFIFQYYREEENGRGNFPPRFSGLQFPNYSSELNVNALELDDSALYLCASSLKTGTPYGYTFGSGTRLTVV.

CDR3 region: CASSSNITQPRSTRAGEYEQYF. DNA for the CDR3: TGCGCCAGCAGCTCCAACATAACCCAACCCCGCTCAACCAGGGCGGGGGAATACGAGCAGTACTTC. The chain has TRBV5-1 and TRBJ2-7; 7 nucleotides align to TRBD2. Germline V gene lookup returns CDR1 SGHRS and CDR2 YFSETQ. The ends lost 3 bases at V and 4 bases at J; junction bases unmatched: 31. The CDR3 runs 22 residues. The full variable domain, with the rest looked up from reference TRBV5-1 and TRBJ2-7, is KAGVTQTPRYLIKTRGQQVTLSCSPISGHRSVSWYQQTPGQGLQFLFEYFSETQRNKGNFPGRFSGRQFSNSRSEMNVSTLELGDSALYLCASSSNITQPRSTRAGEYEQYFGPGTRLTVT.

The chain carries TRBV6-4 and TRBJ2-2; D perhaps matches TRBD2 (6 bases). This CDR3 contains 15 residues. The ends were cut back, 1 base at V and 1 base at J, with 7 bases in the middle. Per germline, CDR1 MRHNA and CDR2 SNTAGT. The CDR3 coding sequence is TGTGCCAGCAGTGACTGGGGGGAGAACACCGGGGAGCTGTTTTTT. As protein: CASSDWGENTGELFF.

Here the CDR3 DNA reads TGCAGCGTTGAAGATAGCTCGGGGGGGCCCCAGCATTTT. Protein product: CSVEDSSGGPQHF. This sequence joins TRBV29-1 and TRBJ1-5, with D possibly matching TRBD1 (5 bases). The germline V gene encodes CDR1 SQVTM and CDR2 ANQGSEA. Trimming shortened V by 0 bases and J by 9 bases, and 12 bases separated the two germline ends. CDR3 size: 13 residues.

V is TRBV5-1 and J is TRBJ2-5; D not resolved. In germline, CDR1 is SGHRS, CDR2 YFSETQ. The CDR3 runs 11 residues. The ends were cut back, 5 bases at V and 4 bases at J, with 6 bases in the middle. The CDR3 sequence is CASRVRETQYF. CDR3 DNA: TGCGCCAGCAGGGTCAGAGAGACCCAGTACTTC. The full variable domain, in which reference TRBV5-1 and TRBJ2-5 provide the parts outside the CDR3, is KAGVTQTPRYLIKTRGQQVTLSCSPISGHRSVSWYQQTPGQGLQFLFEYFSETQRNKGNFPGRFSGRQFSNSRSEMNVSTLELGDSALYLCASRVRETQYFGPGTRLLVL.

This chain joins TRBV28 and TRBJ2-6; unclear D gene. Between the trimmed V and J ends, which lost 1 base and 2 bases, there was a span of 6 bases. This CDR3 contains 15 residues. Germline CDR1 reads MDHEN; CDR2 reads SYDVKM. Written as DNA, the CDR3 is TGTGCCAGCAGTTTATCCGGAGCTGGGGCCAACGTCCTGACTTTC. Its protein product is CASSLSGAGANVLTF.

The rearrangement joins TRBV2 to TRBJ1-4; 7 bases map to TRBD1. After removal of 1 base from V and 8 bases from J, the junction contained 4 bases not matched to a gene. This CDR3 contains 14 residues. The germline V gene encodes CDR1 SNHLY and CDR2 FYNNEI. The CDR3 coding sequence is TGTGCCAGCAGTGAAGGGGACAGCTACGAAAAACTGTTTTTT. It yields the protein CASSEGDSYEKLFF.

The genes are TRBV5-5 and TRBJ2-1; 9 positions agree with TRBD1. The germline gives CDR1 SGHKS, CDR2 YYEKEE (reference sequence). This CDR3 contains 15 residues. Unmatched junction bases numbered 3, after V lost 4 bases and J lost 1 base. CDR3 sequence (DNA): TGTGCCAGCAGCGGGGGACAGGGATCCTACAATGAGCAGTTCTTC. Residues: CASSGGQGSYNEQFF.

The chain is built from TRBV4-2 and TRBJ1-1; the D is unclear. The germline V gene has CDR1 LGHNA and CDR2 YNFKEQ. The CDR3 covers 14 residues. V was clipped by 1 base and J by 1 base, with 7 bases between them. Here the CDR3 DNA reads TGTGCCAGCAGCCAAGTACGAGGGAACACTGAAGCTTTCTTT. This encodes CASSQVRGNTEAFF.

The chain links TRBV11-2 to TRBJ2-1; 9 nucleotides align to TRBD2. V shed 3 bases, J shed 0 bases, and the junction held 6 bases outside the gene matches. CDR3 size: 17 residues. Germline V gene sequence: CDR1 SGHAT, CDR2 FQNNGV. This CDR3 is CASSLRGGGSSYNEQFF. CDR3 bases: TGTGCCAGCAGCTTGCGCGGGGGGGGCAGCTCCTACAATGAGCAGTTCTTC.

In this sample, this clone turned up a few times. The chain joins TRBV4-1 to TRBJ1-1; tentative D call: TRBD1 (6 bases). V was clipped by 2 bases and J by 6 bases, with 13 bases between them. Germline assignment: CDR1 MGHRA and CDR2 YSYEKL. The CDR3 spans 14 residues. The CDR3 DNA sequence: TGCGCCAGCAGCCAAAATCAGGACAGATCTGAAGCTTTCTTT. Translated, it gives CASSQNQDRSEAFF.

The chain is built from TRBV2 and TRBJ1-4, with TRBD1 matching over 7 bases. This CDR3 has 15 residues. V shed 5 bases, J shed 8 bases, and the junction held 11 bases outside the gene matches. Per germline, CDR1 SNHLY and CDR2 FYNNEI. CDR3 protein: CASSLERGLEEKLFF. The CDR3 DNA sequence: TGTGCCAGCAGTTTAGAGAGGGGGCTGGAAGAAAAACTGTTTTTT. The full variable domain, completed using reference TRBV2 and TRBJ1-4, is EPEVTQTPSHQVTQMGQEVILRCVPISNHLYFYWYRQILGQKVEFLVSFYNNEISEKSEIFDDQFSVERPDGSNFTLKIRSTKLEDSAMYFCASSLERGLEEKLFFGSGTQLSVL.

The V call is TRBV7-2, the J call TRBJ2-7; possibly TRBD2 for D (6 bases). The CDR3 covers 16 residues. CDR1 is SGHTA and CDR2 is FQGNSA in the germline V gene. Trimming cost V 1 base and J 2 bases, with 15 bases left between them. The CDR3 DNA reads TGTGCCAGCAGCTTAGGTGGGGGGACCCATACCTACGAGCAGTACTTC. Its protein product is CASSLGGGTHTYEQYF.

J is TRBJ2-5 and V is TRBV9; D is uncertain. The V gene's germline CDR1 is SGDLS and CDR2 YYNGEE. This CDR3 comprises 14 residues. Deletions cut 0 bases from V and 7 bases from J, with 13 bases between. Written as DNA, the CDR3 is TGTGCCAGCAGCGTAGTGGCCAGCCCGGGGACCCAGTACTTC. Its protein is CASSVVASPGTQYF.

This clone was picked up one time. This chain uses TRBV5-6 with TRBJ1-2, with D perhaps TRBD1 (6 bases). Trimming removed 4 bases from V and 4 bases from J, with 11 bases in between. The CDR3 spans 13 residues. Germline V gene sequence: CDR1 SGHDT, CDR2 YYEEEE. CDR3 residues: CASSMTGSYGYTF. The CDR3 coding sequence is TGTGCCAGCAGCATGACAGGATCCTATGGCTACACCTTC.

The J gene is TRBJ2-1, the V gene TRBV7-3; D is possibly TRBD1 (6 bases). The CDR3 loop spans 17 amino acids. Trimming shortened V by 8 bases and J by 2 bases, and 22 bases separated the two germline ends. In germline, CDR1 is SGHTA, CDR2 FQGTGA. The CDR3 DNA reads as TGTGCCAGCCGCCCCGAACCCAGGGACACCGCCTACAATGAGCAGTTCTTC. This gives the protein CASRPEPRDTAYNEQFF.

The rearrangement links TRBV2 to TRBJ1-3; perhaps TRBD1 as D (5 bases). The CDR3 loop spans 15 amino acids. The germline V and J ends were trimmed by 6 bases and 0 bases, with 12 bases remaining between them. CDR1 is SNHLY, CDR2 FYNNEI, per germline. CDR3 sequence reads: CASSDLGRSGNTIYF. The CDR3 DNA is TGTGCCAGCAGCGACTTGGGGCGCTCTGGAAACACCATATATTTT.

CDR3 nucleotide sequence: TGTGCCAGCAGTCCTCAGGGCTATGGCTACACCTTC. This translates into CASSPQGYGYTF. The chain joins TRBV5-6 to TRBJ1-2; TRBD1 might be the D (5 bases). Deletions cut 5 bases from V and 4 bases from J, with 9 bases between. CDR1 SGHDT and CDR2 YYEEEE come from the germline V gene. The CDR3 runs to 12 residues.